The text below deals with one TCR beta chain. Sequenced material consisted of expressed TCRB transcripts (all of the isolated RNA was reverse transcribed). Some clones are missing from TCRdb's copy, which holds only in-frame ones; the method was immunoSEQ multiplex PCR. The sample gives about 220,000 clones, 9.5% to 13% of which show up once; roughly 1.4% is in the top ten. These data are taken from a study of beta chain features in type 1 diabetes. V was pared by 0 bases and J by 6 bases, with 7 bases of the junction left unmatched. The CDR3 runs 15 residues. Germline CDR1 and CDR2: KGHSH and LQKENI.

Sequenced sample: central memory CD4+ T cells from blood. This sequence joins TRBV18 and TRBJ2-7, with TRBD1 matching over 8 bases. The sequence was obtained from a man between 18 and 35 years old in good health. The CDR3 region has the DNA TGTGCCAGCTCACCACCTACAGGGGGACTTCGCGAGCAGTACTTC. This sequence encodes CASSPPTGGLREQYF.